The 10 T cell receptor beta chains below come from one sample, sequenced in a study of preoperative IRX-2 immunotherapy in early breast cancer. Only in-frame clones appear in the TCRdb table, and some are missing; sequencing was by immunoSEQ multiplex PCR. This table holds 30,000 to 45,000 clones, 82% found once. Documented treatment: preoperative locoregional IRX-2 cytokine immunotherapy. The sequencing used lymph node tissue, collected after IRX-2 immunotherapy. These receptor sequences come from a human donor with breast cancer.

The J gene is TRBJ2-7, the V gene TRBV14, with D tentatively TRBD1 (6 bases). The CDR3 runs to 13 residues. The germline V gene encodes CDR1 SGHDN and CDR2 FVKESK. Trimming removed 4 bases from V and 5 bases from J, with 12 bases in between. The CDR3 reads CASSPLQGNEQYF. CDR3 coding DNA: TGTGCCAGCAGCCCGCTACAGGGAAACGAGCAGTACTTC.

The gene calls are TRBV9 and TRBJ2-7; no definite D call. V lost 0 bases and J lost 5, with 12 bases in between. Germline V gene lookup returns CDR1 SGDLS and CDR2 YYNGEE. The length of the CDR3 is 14 residues. CDR3 region: CASSVAGTSHEQYF. The DNA for the CDR3 is TGTGCCAGCAGCGTAGCTGGCACTTCCCACGAGCAGTACTTC.

The rearrangement uses TRBV11-3 and TRBJ1-3; D uncertain. Germline loops: CDR1 SGHNT, CDR2 YENEEA. Trimming removed 7 bases at V and 0 bases at J, with 10 bases between. The CDR3 loop spans 14 amino acids. The CDR3: CASNPGSSGNTIYF. The CDR3, as DNA: TGTGCCAGCAACCCCGGGAGCTCTGGAAACACCATATATTTT.

The J gene is TRBJ2-3, the V gene TRBV15, with D unclear. V was clipped by 4 bases and J by 0 bases, with 17 bases between them. The CDR3 is 17 residues long. Germline CDR1 and CDR2: LNHNV and YYDKDF (reference sequence). CDR3 sequence reads: CATSTSRHSRSTDTQYF. The CDR3 DNA follows: TGTGCCACCAGCACCTCCAGACACTCCCGTAGCACAGATACGCAGTATTTT.

V usage is TRBV6-8 and J usage is TRBJ1-1; a weak D match, TRBD1 (5 bases). V lost 0 bases, J lost 5 bases, and 10 bases lay in between. The CDR3 runs to 14 residues. Germline assignment: CDR1 MNHGY and CDR2 SAAAGT. CDR3 loop: CASSYSGRGTEAFF. DNA for the CDR3: TGTGCCAGCAGTTACTCCGGGAGGGGTACTGAAGCTTTCTTT.

The rearrangement links TRBV19 to TRBJ2-7, with 8 bases that match TRBD1. The CDR3 extends over 12 amino acids. The ends lost 7 bases at V and 6 bases at J; junction bases unmatched: 5. Germline V gene lookup returns CDR1 LNHDA and CDR2 SQIVND (reference sequence). The CDR3 sequence is CASTPGGAEQYF. The CDR3 nucleotides are TGTGCCAGTACTCCAGGGGGCGCCGAGCAGTACTTC.

The V gene is TRBV5-1, the J gene TRBJ2-3, with 8 nucleotides matching TRBD1. Germline-derived CDR1 and CDR2 are SGHRS and YFSETQ. The CDR3 loop spans 16 amino acids. Trimming took 0 bases from V and 3 from J; bases not matched to a gene: 6. CDR3 loop: CASSLGDRGATDTQYF. CDR3 bases: TGCGCCAGCAGCTTGGGCGACAGGGGTGCGACAGATACGCAGTATTTT. Drawing the rest from reference TRBV5-1 and TRBJ2-3, the complete variable domain is KAGVTQTPRYLIKTRGQQVTLSCSPISGHRSVSWYQQTPGQGLQFLFEYFSETQRNKGNFPGRFSGRQFSNSRSEMNVSTLELGDSALYLCASSLGDRGATDTQYFGPGTRLTVL.

V gene TRBV6-8 combines with J gene TRBJ1-4; D unclear. CDR1 and CDR2 from the germline V gene are MNHGY and SAAAGT. The CDR3 is made up of 14 amino acids. The V and J ends lost 7 bases and 0 bases respectively, with 9 bases between them. CDR3 DNA sequence: TGTGCCAGCACAAGAGGGACAACTAATGAAAAACTGTTTTTT. It translates to CASTRGTTNEKLFF.

The rearrangement joins TRBV30 to TRBJ1-1; maybe TRBD1 (6 bases). V gave up 4 bases and J gave up 1 base, with 10 bases separating them. The CDR3 extends over 13 amino acids. CDR1 is GTSNPN and CDR2 is SVGIG in the germline V gene (reference sequence). The CDR3 here is CAWNWGPNTEAFF. DNA of the CDR3: TGTGCCTGGAACTGGGGGCCGAACACTGAAGCTTTCTTT. The full variable domain, in which reference TRBV30 and TRBJ1-1 provide the parts outside the CDR3, is SQTIHQWPATLVQPVGSPLSLECTVEGTSNPNLYWYRQAAGRGLQLLFYSVGIGQISSEVPQNLSASRPQDRQFILSSKKLLLSDSGFYLCAWNWGPNTEAFFGQGTRLTVV.

The J gene is TRBJ1-1, the V gene TRBV19, with TRBD1 matching over 10 bases. This CDR3 has 14 residues. Germline CDR1 reads LNHDA; CDR2 reads SQIVND (reference sequence). V shed 5 bases, J shed 6 bases, and the junction held 6 bases outside the gene matches. This CDR3 is CASSPTGGGSEAFF. The CDR3 DNA follows: TGTGCCAGTAGTCCGACAGGGGGCGGATCTGAAGCTTTCTTT.